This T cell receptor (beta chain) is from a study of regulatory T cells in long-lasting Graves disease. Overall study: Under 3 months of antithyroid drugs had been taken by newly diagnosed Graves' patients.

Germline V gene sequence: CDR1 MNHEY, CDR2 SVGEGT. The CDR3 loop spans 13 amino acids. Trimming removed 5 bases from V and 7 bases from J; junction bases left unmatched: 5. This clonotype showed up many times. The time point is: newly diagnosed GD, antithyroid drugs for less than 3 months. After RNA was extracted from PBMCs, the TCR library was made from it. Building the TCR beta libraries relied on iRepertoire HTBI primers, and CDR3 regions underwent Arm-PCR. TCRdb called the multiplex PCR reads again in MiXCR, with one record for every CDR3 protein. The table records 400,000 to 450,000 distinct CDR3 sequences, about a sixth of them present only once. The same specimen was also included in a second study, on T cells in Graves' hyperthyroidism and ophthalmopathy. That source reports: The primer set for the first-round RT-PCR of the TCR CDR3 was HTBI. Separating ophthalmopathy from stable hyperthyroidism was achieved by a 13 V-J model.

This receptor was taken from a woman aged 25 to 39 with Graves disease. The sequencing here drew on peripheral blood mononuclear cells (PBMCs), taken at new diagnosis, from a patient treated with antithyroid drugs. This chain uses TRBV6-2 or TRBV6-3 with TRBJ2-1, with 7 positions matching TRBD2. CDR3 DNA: TGTGCCAGCAGTCAAACTAGCGCAAATGAGCAGTTCTTC. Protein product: CASSQTSANEQFF.